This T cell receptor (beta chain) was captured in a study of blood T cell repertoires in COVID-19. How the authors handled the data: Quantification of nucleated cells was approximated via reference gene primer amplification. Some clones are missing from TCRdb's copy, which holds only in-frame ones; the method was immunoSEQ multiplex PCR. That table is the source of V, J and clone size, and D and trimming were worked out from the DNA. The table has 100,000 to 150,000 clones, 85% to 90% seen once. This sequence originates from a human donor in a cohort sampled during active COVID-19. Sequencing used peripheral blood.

CDR3 in DNA: TGTGCCAGCAGCTTACAGGGGTACGAGCAGTACTTC. Translating gives CASSLQGYEQYF. The chain is built from TRBV11-2 and TRBJ2-7; D perhaps matches TRBD1 (6 bases). CDR3 length equals 12 residues. The V gene lost 2 bases and the J gene lost 4 bases, with 6 bases spanning the gap. Germline V lookup: CDR1 SGHAT, CDR2 FQNNGV. The full variable domain, in which reference TRBV11-2 and TRBJ2-7 provide the parts outside the CDR3, is EAGVAQSPRYKIIEKRQSVAFWCNPISGHATLYWYQQILGQGPKLLIQFQNNGVVDDSQLPKDRFSAERLKGVDSTLKIQPAKLEDSAVYLCASSLQGYEQYFGPGTRLTVT.